The present T cell receptor (beta chain) was sequenced within a study of spatial heterogeneity in lung cancer (dated by TCRdb to the late 2010s). About the investigation overall: Beta-chain transcripts were consistently detected in greater numbers than alpha-chain transcripts, which likely reflected higher beta-chain transcript abundance. In tumor regions, TCR transcript counts showed a strong correlation with a T cell transcriptional module score from matched bulk RNA-seq. Both alpha and beta chains were TCR-sequenced in a few hundred tumor regions, around 64 matched nontumor lung samples and some 50 PBMC samples obtained at surgery. The study linked features of the TCR repertoire to counts of nonsynonymous mutations, which were determined by whole-exome sequencing of tumor tissue. The study quantitatively compared TCR alpha and beta repertoires across multiple tumor regions, matched nontumor lung and blood in non-small cell lung cancer. In the raw uncorrected reads, each unique combination of TCR and UMI appeared on average more than ten times. Findings and caveats that apply to the study as a whole: The count of ubiquitous expanded TCRs correlated with the count of ubiquitous nonsynonymous mutations, and the count of regional expanded TCRs correlated with the count of regional nonsynonymous mutations. TCR-seq was estimated to cover only 6% to 7% of tumor T cells for alpha chains and about 13% for beta chains. The tumor nonsynonymous mutation count correlated with the number of expanded intratumoral alpha and beta TCRs. Additional single-cell paired TCR alpha and beta sequencing was considered necessary to confirm, at a functional level, the hypothesis that regional TCRs recognize regional mutations.

A distance of 24 bases separates the germline ends of V and J, which lose 5 bases and 4 bases respectively. In the germline V gene (reference sequence), CDR1 corresponds to LNHNV and CDR2 to YYDKDF. Inclusive of the bounding cysteine and phenylalanine, the CDR3 is 18 residues long. Solely the CDR3 DNA is kept, with 54 bases framed from the first base. What this sample's time point label stands for: sample taken at primary tumor resection. Donors were 65 to 85 patients with early-stage, untreated non-small cell lung cancer from the lung TRACERx cohort. TCR sequencing used whole RNA extracted from tumor and nontumor lung tissue, or from cryopreserved PBMC samples, without cell sorting. Only patients with enough RNA available from two or more tumor regions were chosen for TCR sequencing. Tumor and adjacent nontumor lung specimens were reviewed by a lung pathologist before selection. In its sample, this clonotype was seen many times. No antigen is known for it. No per-base quality is available; no much larger clone lies one base away.

Preparation of the library involved 5' RACE. TCRdb shows the sequencer as NextSeq 500. To allow correction of PCR and sequencing errors, the TCR library protocol tagged every TCR cDNA molecule with a unique molecular identifier. From the authors' description of their analysis: TCR identification, UMI-based error correction and CDR3 extraction were all carried out with Decombinator tools. Expanded TCRs were defined as those above a frequency of 2 per 1,000, corresponding to the top 1% of the tumor frequency distribution. Expanded tumor TCRs were classed as regional if statistically deemed absent (corrected P<0.05) from at least one tumor region, otherwise ubiquitous. Renyi diversity was calculated using the R vegan package after each repertoire was subsampled 100 times to 5,000 TCRs. CDR3 similarity networks were built from amino acid triplet string-kernel similarity, with CDR3s being connected when pairwise similarity was above 0.82. The raw public reads went through TCRdb reprocessing: fastp at Q25, MiXCR clone calling, in-frame beta chains kept. Rows are combined by CDR3 protein, so each entry shows the most common genes and DNA. These V and J calls rely on TCRdb rather than the paper's analysis. The sample table contains around 100,000 distinct CDR3 sequences; only one count was recorded for approximately 4.7% of them. The ten biggest clones cover 21% of the sample.

The TCR was taken from a male donor with early-stage non-small cell lung cancer. The chain is encoded by TRBV15 joined to TRBJ1-5; TRBD1 is a weak D gene call, 5 bases matching. The sample in question was lung tumor tissue, obtained at surgery. The nucleotides are TGTGCCACCAGCCTCTTGGCAGGGTCGATGGAGCGGAATCAGCCCCAGCATTTT. This encodes CATSLLAGSMERNQPQHF.